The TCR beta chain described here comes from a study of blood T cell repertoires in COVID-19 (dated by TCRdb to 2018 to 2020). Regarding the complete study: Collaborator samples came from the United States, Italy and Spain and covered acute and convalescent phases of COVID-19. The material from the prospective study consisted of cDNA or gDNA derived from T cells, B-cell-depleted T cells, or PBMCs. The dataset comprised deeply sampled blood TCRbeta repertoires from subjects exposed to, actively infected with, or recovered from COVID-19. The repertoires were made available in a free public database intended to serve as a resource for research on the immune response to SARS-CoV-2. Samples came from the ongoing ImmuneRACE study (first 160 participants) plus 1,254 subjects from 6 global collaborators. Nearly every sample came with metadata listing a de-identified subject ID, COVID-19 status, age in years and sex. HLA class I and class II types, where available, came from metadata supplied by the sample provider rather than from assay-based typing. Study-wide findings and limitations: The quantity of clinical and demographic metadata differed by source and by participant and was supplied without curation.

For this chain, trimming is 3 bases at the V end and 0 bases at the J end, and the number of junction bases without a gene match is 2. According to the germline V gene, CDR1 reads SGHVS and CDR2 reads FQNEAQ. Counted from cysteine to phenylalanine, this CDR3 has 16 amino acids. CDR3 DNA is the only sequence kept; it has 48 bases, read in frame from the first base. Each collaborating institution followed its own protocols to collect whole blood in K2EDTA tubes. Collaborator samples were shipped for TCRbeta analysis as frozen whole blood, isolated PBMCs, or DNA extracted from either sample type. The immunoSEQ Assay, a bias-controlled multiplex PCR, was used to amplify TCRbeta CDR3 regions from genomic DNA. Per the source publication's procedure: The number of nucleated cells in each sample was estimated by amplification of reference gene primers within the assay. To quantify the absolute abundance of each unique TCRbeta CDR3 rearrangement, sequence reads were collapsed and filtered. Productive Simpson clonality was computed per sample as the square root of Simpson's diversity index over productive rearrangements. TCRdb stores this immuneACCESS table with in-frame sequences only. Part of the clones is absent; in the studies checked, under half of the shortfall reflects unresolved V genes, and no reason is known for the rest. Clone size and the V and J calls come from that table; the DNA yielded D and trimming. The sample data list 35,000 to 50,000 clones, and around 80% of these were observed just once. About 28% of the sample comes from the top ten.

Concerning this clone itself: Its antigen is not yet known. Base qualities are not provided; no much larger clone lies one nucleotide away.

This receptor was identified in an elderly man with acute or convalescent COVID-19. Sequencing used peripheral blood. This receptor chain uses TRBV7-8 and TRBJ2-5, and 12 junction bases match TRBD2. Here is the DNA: TGTGCCAGCAGCTTTACTAGCGGGGGGTACCAAGAGACCCAGTACTTC. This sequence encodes CASSFTSGGYQETQYF. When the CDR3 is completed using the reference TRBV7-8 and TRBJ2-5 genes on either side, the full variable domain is GAGVSQSPRYKVAKRGQDVALRCDPISGHVSLFWYQQALGQGPEFLTYFQNEAQLDKSGLPSDRFFAERPEGSVSTLKIQRTQQEDSAVYLCASSFTSGGYQETQYFGPGTRLLVL.